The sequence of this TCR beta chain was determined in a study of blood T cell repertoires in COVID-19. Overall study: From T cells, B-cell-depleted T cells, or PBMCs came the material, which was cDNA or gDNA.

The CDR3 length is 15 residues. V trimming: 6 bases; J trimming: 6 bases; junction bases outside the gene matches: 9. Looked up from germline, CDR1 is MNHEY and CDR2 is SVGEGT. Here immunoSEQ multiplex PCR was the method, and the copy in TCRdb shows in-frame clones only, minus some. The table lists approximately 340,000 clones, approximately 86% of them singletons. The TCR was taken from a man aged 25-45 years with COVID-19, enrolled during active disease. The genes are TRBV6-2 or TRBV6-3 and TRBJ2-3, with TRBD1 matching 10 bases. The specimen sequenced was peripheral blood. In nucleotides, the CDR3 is TGTGCCAGCAGCCCTCGGACAGGGGGAGGCGATACGCAGTATTTT. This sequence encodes CASSPRTGGGDTQYF.